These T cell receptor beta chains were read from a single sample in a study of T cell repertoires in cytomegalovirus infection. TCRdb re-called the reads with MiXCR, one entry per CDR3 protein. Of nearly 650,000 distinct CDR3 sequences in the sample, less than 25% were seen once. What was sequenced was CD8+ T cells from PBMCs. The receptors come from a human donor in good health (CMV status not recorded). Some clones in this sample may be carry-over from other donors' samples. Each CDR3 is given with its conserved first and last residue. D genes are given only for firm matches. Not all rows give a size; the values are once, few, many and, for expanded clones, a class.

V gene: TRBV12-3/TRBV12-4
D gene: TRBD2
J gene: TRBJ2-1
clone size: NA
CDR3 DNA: TGTGCCAGCAGCTTCATAGCGGGGGGTACCGGGCCCTACAATGAGCAGTTCTTC
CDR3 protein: CASSFIAGGTGPYNEQFF

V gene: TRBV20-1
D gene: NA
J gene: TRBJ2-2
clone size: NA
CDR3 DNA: TGCAGTGCTCCCCGTAACACCGGGGAGCTGTTTTTT
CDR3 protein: CSAPRNTGELFF

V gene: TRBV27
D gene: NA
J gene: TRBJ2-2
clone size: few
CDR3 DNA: TGTGCCAGCAGTTTCGGACAACCCACCGGGGAGCTGTTTTTT
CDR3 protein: CASSFGQPTGELFF

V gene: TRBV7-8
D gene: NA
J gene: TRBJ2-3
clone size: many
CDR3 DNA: TGTGCCAGCAGCAAGGACGGACCCACAGATACGCAGTATTTT
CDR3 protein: CASSKDGPTDTQYF

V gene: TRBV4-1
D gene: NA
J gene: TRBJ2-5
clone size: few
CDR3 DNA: TGCGCCAGCAGCCTGAAATCTTCTAGGACGGATGAGACCCAGTACTTC
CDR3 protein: CASSLKSSRTDETQYF

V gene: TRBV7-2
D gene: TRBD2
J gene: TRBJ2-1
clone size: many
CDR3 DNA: TGTGCCAGCAGCCCGGGACTATCCAATGAGCAGTTCTTC
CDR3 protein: CASSPGLSNEQFF

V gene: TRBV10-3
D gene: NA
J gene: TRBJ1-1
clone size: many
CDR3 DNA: TGTGCCATCAGTAGGTTACAAGCAGGGGACACTGAAGCTTTCTTT
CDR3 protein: CAISRLQAGDTEAFF

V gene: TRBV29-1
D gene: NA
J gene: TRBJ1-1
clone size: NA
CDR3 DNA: TGCAGCGGGCAGGGCGGTTTGAACACTGAAGCTTTCTTT
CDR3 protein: CSGQGGLNTEAFF

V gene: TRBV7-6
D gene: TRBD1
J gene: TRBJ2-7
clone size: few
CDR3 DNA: TGTGCCAGCAGCTGGGCGGACAGGGGCTACGAGCAGTACTTC
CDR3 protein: CASSWADRGYEQYF

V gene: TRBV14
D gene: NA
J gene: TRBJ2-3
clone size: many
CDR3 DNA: TGTGCCAGCAGACCAGGGACTCGAGATACGCAGTATTTT
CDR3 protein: CASRPGTRDTQYF

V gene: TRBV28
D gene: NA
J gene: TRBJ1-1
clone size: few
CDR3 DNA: TGTGCCAGCAGTCCACCGGGGCTATTTGAAGCTTTCTTT
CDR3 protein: CASSPPGLFEAFF

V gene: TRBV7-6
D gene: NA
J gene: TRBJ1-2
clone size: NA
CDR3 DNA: TGTGCCAGCAGCTCAGCGACAGGCGGAGGCTACACCTTC
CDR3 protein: CASSSATGGGYTF

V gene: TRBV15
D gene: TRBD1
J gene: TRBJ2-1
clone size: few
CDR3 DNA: TGTGCCACCACCCCACGGCAGGGGGCCTACAATGAGCAGTTCTTC
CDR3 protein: CATTPRQGAYNEQFF

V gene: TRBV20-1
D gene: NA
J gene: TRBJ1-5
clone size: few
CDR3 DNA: TGCAGTGCTAGAGGTGCATGGACCAAAGGTCAGCCCCAGCATTTT
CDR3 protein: CSARGAWTKGQPQHF

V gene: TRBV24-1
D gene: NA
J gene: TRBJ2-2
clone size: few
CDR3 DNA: TGTGCCACCAGTGATTATCCCGGGGAGCTGTTTTTT
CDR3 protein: CATSDYPGELFF

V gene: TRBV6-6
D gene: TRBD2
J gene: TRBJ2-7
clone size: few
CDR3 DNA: TGTGCCAGCAGTTACTCGGGACTAGCGGGGGAAACGAGCTCCTACGAGCAGTACTTC
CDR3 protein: CASSYSGLAGETSSYEQYF

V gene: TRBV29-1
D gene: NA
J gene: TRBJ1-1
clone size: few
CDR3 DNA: TGCAGCGTTGAAGAGGGCTTTGAAGCTTTCTTT
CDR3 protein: CSVEEGFEAFF

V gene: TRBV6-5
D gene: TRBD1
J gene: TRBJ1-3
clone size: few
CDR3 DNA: TGTGCCAGCAGCACCCGGGACAGCGGAAACACCATATATTTT
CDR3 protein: CASSTRDSGNTIYF

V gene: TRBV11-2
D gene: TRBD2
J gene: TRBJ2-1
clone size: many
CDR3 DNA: TGTGCCAGCAGCGCCTCTCCGGGACTAGAAATTTACAATGAGCAGTTCTTC
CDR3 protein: CASSASPGLEIYNEQFF

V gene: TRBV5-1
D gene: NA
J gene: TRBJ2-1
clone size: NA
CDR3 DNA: TGCGCCGGCAGCTTGGAGAGGGCCGTCCTGGATGAGCAGTTCTTC
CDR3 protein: CAGSLERAVLDEQFF

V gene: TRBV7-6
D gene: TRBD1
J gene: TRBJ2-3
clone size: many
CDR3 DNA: TGTGCCAGCAGACCAGGGGGCGAGGAATTCACAGATACGCAGTATTTT
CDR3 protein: CASRPGGEEFTDTQYF

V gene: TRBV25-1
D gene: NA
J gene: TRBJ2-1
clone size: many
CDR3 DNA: TGTGCCAGCAGTGTCGATAGTGATGAGCAGTTCTTC
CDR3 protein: CASSVDSDEQFF

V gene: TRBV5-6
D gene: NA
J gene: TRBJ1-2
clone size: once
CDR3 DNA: TGTGCCAGCAGCTTGAGGACCGGCGTTTACTATGGCTACACCTTC
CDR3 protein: CASSLRTGVYYGYTF

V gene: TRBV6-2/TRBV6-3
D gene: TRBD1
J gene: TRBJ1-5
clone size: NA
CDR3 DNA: TGTGCCAGCAGAGCAGGGGGGATTCAGTCCCAGCATTTT
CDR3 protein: CASRAGGIQSQHF

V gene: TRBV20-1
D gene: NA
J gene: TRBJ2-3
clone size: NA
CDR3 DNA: TGCAGTGCTATCCCAGGCACAGATACGCAGTATTTT
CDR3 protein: CSAIPGTDTQYF

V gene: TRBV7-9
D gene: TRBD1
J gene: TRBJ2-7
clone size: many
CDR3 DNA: TGTGCCAGCAGCCCTCGGGACAGGGTTCCCTACGAGCAGTACTTC
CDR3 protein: CASSPRDRVPYEQYF

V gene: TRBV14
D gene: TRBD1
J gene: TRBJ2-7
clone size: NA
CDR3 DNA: TGTGCCAGCAGCGCCCTGACAGGGTCTTCCTACGAGCAGTACTTC
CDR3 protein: CASSALTGSSYEQYF

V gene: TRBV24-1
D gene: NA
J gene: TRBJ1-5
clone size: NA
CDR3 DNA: TGTGCCACCTCCCCCAATGCCGGAATTGGACAGCCCCAGCATTTT
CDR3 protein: CATSPNAGIGQPQHF